One sample yielded the 10 T cell receptor beta chains listed below, sequenced in a study of cytomegalovirus exposure and HLA in healthy donors. PCR was performed using 60 Vbeta and 13 Jbeta primers. Only in-frame clones appear in the TCRdb table, and some are missing; sequencing was by immunoSEQ multiplex PCR. The data hold about 100,000 clones, with about 69% observed a single time. What was sequenced was PBMCs. These receptors came from a woman aged 18-29 years in good health and CMV-seropositive.

This clone was seen more than once but under ten times. The chain carries TRBV6-4 and TRBJ2-3; possible D gene TRBD2, 6 bases. The germline CDR1 and CDR2 sequences are MRHNA and SNTAGT. V lost 4 bases to trimming and J lost 3 bases, with 11 bases between them. The CDR3 loop spans 14 amino acids. CDR3 coding DNA: TGTGCCAGCAGTGGTGGGGAGGCGACAGATACGCAGTATTTT. It encodes CASSGGEATDTQYF.

V and J are TRBV5-1 and TRBJ2-3, with 8 bases fitting TRBD2. The trim removed 2 bases at V and 3 bases at J, leaving 2 bases unmatched. The CDR3 contains 14 residues. The V gene's germline CDR1 is SGHRS and CDR2 YFSETQ. The CDR3 region is CASSLPGGTDTQYF. In DNA, the CDR3 is TGCGCCAGCAGCTTACCGGGAGGGACAGATACGCAGTATTTT.

This chain uses TRBV12-5 with TRBJ1-5, with 7 bases fitting TRBD1. The V and J ends lost 1 base and 5 bases, in that order; junction bases with no gene match: 8. The CDR3 consists of 16 residues. The germline CDR1 and CDR2 sequences are LGHNT and FRNRAP. CDR3 loop: CASGLDKDREDQPQHF. The CDR3 region has the DNA TGTGCTAGTGGTTTGGACAAAGACAGGGAAGATCAGCCCCAGCATTTT. Using reference TRBV12-5 and TRBJ1-5 for the parts outside the CDR3, the full variable domain is DARVTQTPRHKVTEMGQEVTMRCQPILGHNTVFWYRQTMMQGLELLAYFRNRAPLDDSGMPKDRFSAEMPDATLATLKIQPSEPRDSAVYFCASGLDKDREDQPQHFGDGTRLSIL.

This clone was seen a few times. The chain has TRBV18 and TRBJ2-7; D may be TRBD2 (5 bases). Between the trimmed V and J ends, which lost 1 base and 6 bases, there was a span of 7 bases. The CDR3 is 12 residues long. The germline V gene encodes CDR1 KGHSH and CDR2 LQKENI. For the CDR3, the DNA is TGTGCCAGCTCACCACGTGGAGGCGAGCAGTACTTC. It is translated as CASSPRGGEQYF.

The CDR3 DNA follows: TGTGCCAGTTCTTTCCTGGATACGCAGTATTTT. The encoded protein is CASSFLDTQYF. The chain combines TRBV6-1 with TRBJ2-3; D is unresolved. CDR3 length: 11 residues. The germline gives CDR1 MNHNS, CDR2 SASEGT. V was cut by 9 bases and J by 6 bases, with 10 bases left in between.

The CDR3 reads CASSLGRGLANYGYTF. The CDR3 DNA reads as TGTGCCAGCAGTTTGGGACGGGGGTTAGCTAACTATGGCTACACCTTC. The V and J genes are TRBV28 and TRBJ1-2, with a tentative D call TRBD1 (5 bases). The V and J ends lost 3 bases and 0 bases respectively, with 14 bases between them. The CDR3 spans 16 residues. Germline CDR1 reads MDHEN; CDR2 reads SYDVKM.

The J gene is TRBJ1-1, the V gene TRBV28, with a tentative D call TRBD1 (5 bases). Deletions cut 7 bases from V and 0 bases from J, with 12 bases between. The CDR3 has 14 amino acids. Per the germline V gene, CDR1 is MDHEN and CDR2 is SYDVKM. CDR3 loop: CASTPATVNTEAFF. As DNA, the CDR3 is TGTGCCAGCACCCCGGCGACAGTGAACACTGAAGCTTTCTTT.

The genes are TRBV5-6 and TRBJ1-5; D remains ambiguous. Germline V gene lookup returns CDR1 SGHDT and CDR2 YYEEEE. V shed 0 bases and J shed 7 bases, with 5 bases lying between them. This CDR3 is 12 amino acids long. The CDR3 DNA follows: TGTGCCAGCAGCTTGGGTAGCCAGCCCCAGCATTTT. It yields the protein CASSLGSQPQHF.

The V call is TRBV7-2, the J call TRBJ2-3, with 9 positions matching TRBD2. The length of the CDR3 is 17 residues. V shed 1 base, J shed 2 bases, and the junction held 7 bases outside the gene matches. Germline assignment: CDR1 SGHTA and CDR2 FQGNSA. The CDR3 here is CASSLDLLAGTTDTQYF. DNA of the CDR3: TGTGCCAGCAGCTTAGATCTTCTAGCGGGGACCACAGATACGCAGTATTTT.

The gene calls are TRBV5-1 and TRBJ1-1; TRBD1 matches at 12 bases. V trimming: 2 bases; J trimming: 3 bases; junction bases outside the gene matches: 8. The V gene's germline CDR1 is SGHRS and CDR2 YFSETQ. The CDR3 has 17 amino acids. The CDR3 loop is CASSLGGTGGLDTEAFF. DNA for the CDR3: TGCGCCAGCAGCTTAGGCGGGACAGGGGGCTTGGACACTGAAGCTTTCTTT.